Below are 18 T cell receptor beta chains sequenced from a single sample in a study of cytomegalovirus exposure and HLA in healthy donors. Vbeta (60) and Jbeta (13) primers were used in the PCR. Method: immunoSEQ multiplex PCR; TCRdb's copy keeps in-frame clones and lacks some. Of about 150,000 clones in the sample, over 65% were seen once. Sequenced input: PBMCs. The receptors were sampled from a female donor in good health and CMV-seropositive.

The V call is TRBV9, the J call TRBJ2-3; 10 bases map to TRBD2. The length of the CDR3 is 15 residues. Germline V lookup: CDR1 SGDLS, CDR2 YYNGEE. V trimming: 2 bases; J trimming: 5 bases; junction bases outside the gene matches: 5. CDR3 protein: CASSVSGGAGDTQYF. The CDR3 coding sequence is TGTGCCAGCAGCGTGAGCGGGGGGGCGGGAGATACGCAGTATTTT.

V gene TRBV4-1 combines with J gene TRBJ2-3, with D uncertain. Trimming removed 1 base from V and 2 bases from J, with 10 bases in between. The CDR3 is 15 amino acids. From germline, CDR1 is MGHRA and CDR2 YSYEKL. In nucleotides, the CDR3 is TGCGCCAGCAGCCAAGCTCCTCGTAACACAGATACGCAGTATTTT. Amino acid sequence: CASSQAPRNTDTQYF.

This rearrangement joins TRBV5-1 to TRBJ2-1; D is possibly TRBD2 (5 bases). This CDR3 is 15 amino acids long. CDR1 and CDR2 from the germline V gene are SGHRS and YFSETQ. V was clipped by 2 bases and J by 4 bases, with 13 bases between them. Written as DNA, the CDR3 is TGCGCCAGCAGCTTTGGAGCCGAGGGTTACAATGAGCAGTTCTTC. It translates to CASSFGAEGYNEQFF.

V usage is TRBV4-2 and J usage is TRBJ2-2, with 11 positions matching TRBD2. Germline CDR1 is LGHNA and CDR2 is YNFKEQ. V trimming: 0 bases; J trimming: 4 bases; junction bases outside the gene matches: 10. The CDR3 is made up of 19 amino acids. Here the CDR3 reads CASSQELAGDLLFTGELFF. The CDR3 coding sequence is TGTGCCAGCAGCCAAGAACTAGCGGGAGACCTCCTTTTCACCGGGGAGCTGTTTTTT.

This clone was detected only once. The rearrangement uses TRBV18 and TRBJ2-7, with 8 bases fitting TRBD1. The length of the CDR3 is 15 residues. CDR1 KGHSH and CDR2 LQKENI come from the germline V gene. The trim removed 3 bases at V and 3 bases at J, leaving 7 bases unmatched. This CDR3 reads CASSPRTGQGYEQYF. DNA of the CDR3: TGTGCCAGCTCACCTCGGACCGGACAGGGCTACGAGCAGTACTTC.

This chain connects TRBV28 to TRBJ2-2; 7 bases fit TRBD1. V dropped 6 bases and J dropped 4; count of bases not matched to a gene: 8. Germline V gene lookup returns CDR1 MDHEN and CDR2 SYDVKM. The CDR3 loop spans 15 amino acids. CDR3 DNA sequence: TGTGCCAGCAGCCCCGCCGGGACAGTCACCGGGGAGCTGTTTTTT. It encodes CASSPAGTVTGELFF.

The chain is built from TRBV7-7 and TRBJ2-2; maybe TRBD2 (5 bases). From germline, CDR1 is SSHAT and CDR2 FNYEAQ (reference sequence). V was shortened by 4 bases and J by 6 bases, with 12 bases between the two germline ends. The CDR3 has 14 amino acids. CDR3 protein: CASSYTSRPGELFF. The CDR3 DNA reads TGTGCCAGCAGCTACACTAGTCGCCCCGGGGAGCTGTTTTTT.

This clone was observed a few times. This chain links TRBV5-4 with TRBJ2-6; 8 bases map to TRBD2. CDR1 is SGHNT, CDR2 YYREEE, per germline (reference sequence). V was pared by 1 base and J by 4 bases, with 10 bases of the junction left unmatched. CDR3 length equals 18 residues. The CDR3 bases are TGTGCCAGCAGCTTGTTGGGACTAGTAAATTCAGGGGCCAACGTCCTGACTTTC. As protein: CASSLLGLVNSGANVLTF.

The J gene is TRBJ2-5, the V gene TRBV6-5; D call uncertain. Germline V lookup: CDR1 MNHEY, CDR2 SVGAGI. The CDR3 is 15 amino acids. Trimming took 6 bases from V and 3 from J, leaving 17 bases between them. The CDR3 DNA follows: TGTGCCAGCAGACGTGGAGCACATCTTAAAGAGACCCAGTACTTC. Its translation: CASRRGAHLKETQYF.

The chain combines TRBV6-1 with TRBJ2-5; D is undetermined. This CDR3 region has 9 residues. V was cut by 0 bases and J by 14 bases, with 4 bases left in between. Germline CDR1 is MNHNS and CDR2 is SASEGT. The CDR3 DNA is TGTGCCAGCAGTGAAGCCTCCTACTTC. This gives the protein CASSEASYF.

The gene calls are TRBV11-2 and TRBJ2-5; weak D call: TRBD1 (6 bases). Germline V gives CDR1 SGHAT, CDR2 FQNNGV. This CDR3 has 16 residues. Between the trimmed V and J ends, which lost 5 bases and 2 bases, there was a span of 18 bases. CDR3 sequence (DNA): TGTGCCAGCAGCCAGCAAGGGGGAAGGGAACAAGAGACCCAGTACTTC. Residues: CASSQQGGREQETQYF.

In regard to this clone: One junction end disagrees with the germline gene, perhaps due to a read error. The rearrangement joins TRBV7-9 to TRBJ2-7, with 11 bases that match TRBD2. CDR3 length: 16 amino acids. Looked up from germline, CDR1 is SEHNR and CDR2 is FQNEAQ (reference sequence). The CDR3 nucleotides are TGTTCCAGCAGCTTAACACGGGGACTAGCGGACTACGAGCAGTACTTC. Its protein is CSSSLTRGLADYEQYF.

The gene calls are TRBV9 and TRBJ1-1; no clear D. V was pared by 0 bases and J by 3 bases, with 15 bases between. Germline V gene sequence: CDR1 SGDLS, CDR2 YYNGEE. The CDR3 is made up of 16 amino acids. The chain's CDR3 is CASSVATGAGDTEAFF. CDR3 coding DNA: TGTGCCAGCAGCGTAGCTACCGGAGCCGGAGACACTGAAGCTTTCTTT.

Points on this clone: The sample holds other DNA sequences that translate to the same CDR3. This chain uses TRBV5-1 with TRBJ2-3; TRBD2 is a possible D gene (6 bases). V was trimmed by 0 bases and J by 0 bases, leaving 8 bases between them. The CDR3 covers 15 residues. Germline CDR1 SGHRS, CDR2 YFSETQ. CDR3 residues: CASSLEGTSTDTQYF. CDR3 nucleotides: TGCGCCAGCAGCTTGGAGGGGACTAGCACAGATACGCAGTATTTT.

With respect to this clone: Other DNA sequences in this specimen translate into the identical CDR3. V and J are TRBV29-1 and TRBJ2-7; D is uncertain. Germline values: CDR1 SQVTM, CDR2 ANQGSEA. V was pared by 3 bases and J by 7 bases, with 13 bases between. The CDR3 covers 12 residues. The CDR3 nucleotides read TGCAGCGTTGAGGCTGGAGCTTATGAGCAGTACTTC. Its protein is CSVEAGAYEQYF.

This sequence joins TRBV28 and TRBJ2-7, with D perhaps matching TRBD1 (6 bases). CDR3 length: 13 amino acids. V was shortened by 6 bases and J by 0 bases, with 9 bases between the two germline ends. Germline CDR1 reads MDHEN; CDR2 reads SYDVKM. This chain's CDR3 is CASRRGISYEQYF. CDR3 DNA sequence: TGTGCCAGCAGGAGGGGGATCTCCTACGAGCAGTACTTC. Looking up the rest from reference TRBV28 and TRBJ2-7 gives the full variable domain: DVKVTQSSRYLVKRTGEKVFLECVQDMDHENMFWYRQDPGLGLRLIYFSYDVKMKEKGDIPEGYSVSREKKERFSLILESASTNQTSMYLCASRRGISYEQYFGPGTRLTVT.

Here the CDR3 reads CATPPGFEQYF. Here the CDR3 DNA reads TGCGCCACCCCCCCCGGGTTCGAGCAGTACTTC. The rearrangement links TRBV10-1 to TRBJ2-7, with D hard to call. The CDR3 consists of 11 residues. V gave up 10 bases and J gave up 6 bases, with 13 bases separating them. The germline V gene has CDR1 WNHNN and CDR2 SYGVQD (reference sequence).

The rearrangement uses TRBV2 and TRBJ1-1; no clear D. Trimming stripped 7 bases from V and 1 base from J, with 13 bases between. The CDR3 loop spans 14 amino acids. Germline assignment: CDR1 SNHLY and CDR2 FYNNEI. In DNA, the CDR3 is TGTGCCAGCACCCCAGATCGGGGGAACACTGAAGCTTTCTTT. Translation: CASTPDRGNTEAFF.